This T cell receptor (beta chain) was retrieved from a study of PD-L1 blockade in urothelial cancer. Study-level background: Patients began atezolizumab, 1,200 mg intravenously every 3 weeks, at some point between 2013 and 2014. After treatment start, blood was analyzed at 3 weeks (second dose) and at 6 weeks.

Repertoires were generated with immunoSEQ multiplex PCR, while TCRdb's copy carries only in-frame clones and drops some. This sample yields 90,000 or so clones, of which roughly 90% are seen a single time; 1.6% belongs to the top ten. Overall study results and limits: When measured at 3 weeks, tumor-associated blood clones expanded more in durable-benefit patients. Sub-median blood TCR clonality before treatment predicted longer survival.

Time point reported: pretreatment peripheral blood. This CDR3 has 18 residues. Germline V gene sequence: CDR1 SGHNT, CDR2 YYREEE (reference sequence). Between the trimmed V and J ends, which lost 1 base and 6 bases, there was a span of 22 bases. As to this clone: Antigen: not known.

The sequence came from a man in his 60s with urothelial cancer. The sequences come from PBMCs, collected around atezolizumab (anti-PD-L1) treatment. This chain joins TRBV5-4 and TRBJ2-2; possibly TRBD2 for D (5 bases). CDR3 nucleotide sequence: TGTGCCAGCAGCTTGTCCCTGTTCTCTCCAGCGGCCCCCGGGGAGCTGTTTTTT. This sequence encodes CASSLSLFSPAAPGELFF.